This T cell receptor beta chain was captured by sequencing in a study of OX40 agonist ivuxolimab in advanced cancers. About the investigation overall: Ivuxolimab, which targeted the costimulatory receptor OX40 (CD134), was an agonistic, fully human IgG2 monoclonal antibody. Intravenous ivuxolimab was administered to patients every 2 weeks at six dose levels: 0.01, 0.1, 0.3, 1.5, 3 and 10 mg/kg. Among the roughly 52 dose-escalation patients, 19 had hepatocellular carcinoma, about 15 melanoma, 9 renal cell carcinoma and 9 head and neck cancer. In the dose-escalation cohort, around four fifths of patients were male, and the mean age was approximately 60 years, with a range of 23 to 79. Patients were allowed to have had prior anti-PD-1, anti-PD-L1 or anti-CTLA-4 therapy, and about 40% of the dose-escalation patients had been treated with checkpoint inhibitors. Partial responses were achieved by three dose-escalation patients, of whom one had hepatocellular carcinoma and two had cutaneous melanoma. Peripheral TCRbeta sequencing aimed to test whether ivuxolimab altered TCR sequence diversity and caused clonal T-cell expansion. The paper describes the monotherapy dose-escalation part (N = 52 patients) of the phase I trial of ivuxolimab.

Inclusive of the bounding cysteine and phenylalanine, the CDR3 is 14 residues long. Here the CDR3 DNA is all that survives: 42 bases in frame from base 1. Trimming takes 9 bases from V and 4 bases from J, and the germline ends sit 18 bases apart. According to the germline V gene (reference sequence), CDR1 reads LNHDA and CDR2 reads SQIVND. To sequence the TCRbeta CDR3 region, genomic DNA was isolated from the sorted cells. The immunoSEQ Assay was used to sequence the TCRbeta CDR3 regions. Not all clones reach the TCRdb copy of this immuneACCESS table, which keeps in-frame sequences only. Checked studies attribute under half of the gap to unresolved V genes and leave the rest unexplained. Across this sample there are tens of thousands of clones, with 90% seen only once. Of the sample, roughly 24% falls within the top ten clones. The trial excluded patients who had a history of autoimmune disease or who were on systemic immunosuppression. Peripheral blood for TCR sequencing was collected from all dose cohorts at baseline, on cycle 4 day 1, and on cycle 7 day 1. The samples were taken from a phase I, first-in-human, multicenter, open-label dose-escalation trial of ivuxolimab. The trial enrolled adults with locally advanced or metastatic head and neck squamous cell, hepatocellular, melanoma or renal cell carcinoma. Before TCR sequencing, CD4+ T cells and CD8+ T cells from peripheral blood were sorted into separate populations.

About this clone itself: This receptor's antigen is unknown. One base away there is no much larger clone; base qualities are not given.

Overall results and qualifications from the work: The antigen specificity of the peripheral T cells that underwent clonal expansion was not determined. Low levels of normalized T-cell clonal expansion were also shown by some nonresponding patients. In partial responders in the 0.1-3.0 mg/kg groups, normalized peripheral clonal expansion was found to be among the lowest, especially among CD8+ T cells. On average, CD8+ T cells showed more expanded clones than CD4+ T cells after ivuxolimab. At doses of 0.1 to 3.0 mg/kg, clonal expansion of both CD4+ and CD8+ T cells in blood was seen between baseline and week 6.

The clonotype was recovered from an adult with an advanced solid tumor such as melanoma, head and neck, liver or kidney cancer. The V gene is TRBV19 and the J gene is TRBJ1-2; the D gene is unclear. The sequencing here drew on CD4+ or CD8+ T cells sorted from blood, taken in a trial of the OX40 agonist ivuxolimab. The DNA reads TGTGCCAGCGCCCAAAGAGCGGGCTTCTATGGCTACACCTTC. The translation is CASAQRAGFYGYTF.